This TCR beta chain derives from a study of T cell repertoires in cytomegalovirus infection. Study details: Public TCR beta signature analysis indicated the presence of both CMV infection and matching HLA type.

With respect to this clonotype: Its antigen is currently unknown.

Using its own MiXCR run on the reads, TCRdb lists one record per CDR3 protein. The sample lists approximately 550,000 distinct CDR3 sequences, approximately 16% seen once, with roughly a quarter in the top ten. Overall study results and limits: The ex vivo response was dominated by HLA-C-restricted CMV-specific TCR beta clonotypes.

The CDR3 has 16 residues. V gave up 3 bases and J gave up 2 bases, with 14 bases separating them. Sequenced input: CD8+ T cells from PBMCs. The clonotype originates from a human donor in good health (CMV status not recorded). Some clones in this sample may be carry-over from other donors' samples. The chain recombines TRBV12-3 or TRBV12-4 with TRBJ1-5; D unclear. DNA of the CDR3: TGTGCCAGCAGTTTTTCCTCCCGGGGTGGCAATCAGCCCCAGCATTTT. It translates to CASSFSSRGGNQPQHF.